The clone carrying this T cell receptor beta chain was recorded a few times. V was trimmed by 3 bases and J by 2 bases, leaving 14 bases between them. The CDR3 length is 15 residues. Germline V lookup: CDR1 SGHRS, CDR2 YFSETQ. Investigators took about 9.2 milliliters of peripheral blood from every donor. PCR was performed a second time for roughly 7 to 12 cycles using a sample-barcoded 5' primer and a J-beta primer mix. Every cDNA molecule carried a tag from a template-switch adaptor bearing 12 random nucleotides. TCRdb redid the calling of the 5' RACE reads with MiXCR, one entry per CDR3 protein. The sample lists about 1.7 million distinct CDR3 sequences, 28% occurring once. This entry is derived from a study of blood T cells in healthy people across ages.

V usage is TRBV5-1 and J usage is TRBJ2-5; D is perhaps TRBD1 (6 bases). The clonotype comes from a woman aged 25 to 45 in good health. The sample was blood. CDR3 amino acids: CASSSGRGWQETQYF. The CDR3 DNA sequence: TGCGCCAGCAGCTCTGGCAGGGGATGGCAAGAGACCCAGTACTTC.